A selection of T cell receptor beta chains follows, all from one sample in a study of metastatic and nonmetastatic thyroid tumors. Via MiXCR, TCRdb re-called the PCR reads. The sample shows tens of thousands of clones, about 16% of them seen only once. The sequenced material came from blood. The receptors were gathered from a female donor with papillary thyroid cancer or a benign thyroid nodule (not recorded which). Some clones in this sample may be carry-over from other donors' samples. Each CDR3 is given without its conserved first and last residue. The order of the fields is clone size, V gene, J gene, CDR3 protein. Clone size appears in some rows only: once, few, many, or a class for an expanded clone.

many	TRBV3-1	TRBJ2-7	ASSQVSVGPYEQY
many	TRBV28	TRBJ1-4	ASSLSSRVKLF
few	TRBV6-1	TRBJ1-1	ASSSLQGYTEAF
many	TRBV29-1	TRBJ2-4	SVSGVETGGLGIQY
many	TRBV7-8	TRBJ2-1	ASRIGTSDYNEQF
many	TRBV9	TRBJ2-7	ASSVGGTRVYEQY
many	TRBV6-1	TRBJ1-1	ASRIRQESSTEAF
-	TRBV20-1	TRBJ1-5	SASRDSNQPQH
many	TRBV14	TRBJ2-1	ASSRGAGTSINEQF
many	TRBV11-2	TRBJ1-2	ASSQGQINYGYT
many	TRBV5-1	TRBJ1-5	ASRYGSNQPQH
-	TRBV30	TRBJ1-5	ASRDKGVGQPQH
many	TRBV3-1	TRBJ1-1	ASSQDPQGLNTEAF
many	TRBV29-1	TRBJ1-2	SVGGQAEGYT
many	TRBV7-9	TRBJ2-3	ASSLYLTVDTDTQY
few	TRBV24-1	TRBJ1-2	ATSLHNYGYT
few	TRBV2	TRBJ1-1	ASSRDRGPCTEAF
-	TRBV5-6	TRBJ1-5	ASIQFAQGRSNQPQH
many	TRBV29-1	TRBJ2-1	SVSGAGVGNEQF
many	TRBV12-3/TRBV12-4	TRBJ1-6	ASSLRLGGNSPLH
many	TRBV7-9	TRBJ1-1	ASSPQGAGTEAF
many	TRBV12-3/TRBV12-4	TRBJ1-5	ASSLASGAGNQPQH
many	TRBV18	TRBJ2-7	ASSGGLNYEQY
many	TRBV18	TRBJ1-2	ASSPSGDGYT
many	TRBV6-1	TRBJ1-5	ASGRSDSNQPQH
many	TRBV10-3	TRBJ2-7	AITGAGDEQY
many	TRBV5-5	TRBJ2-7	ASSLEGQPYEQY
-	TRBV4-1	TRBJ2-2	ASRVTYGTANTGELF
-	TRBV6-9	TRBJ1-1	ASSYVQAKGGTEAF
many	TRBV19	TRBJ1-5	ASSILGGMEPQH
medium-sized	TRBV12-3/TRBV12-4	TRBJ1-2	ASSEGFYGYT
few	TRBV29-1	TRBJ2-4	SVSGLAGGIAKNIQY
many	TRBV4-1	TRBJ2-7	ASSQPRERRGYEQY
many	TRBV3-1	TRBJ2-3	ASSPLGPADTQY
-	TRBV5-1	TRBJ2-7	ASSLVLASYEQY
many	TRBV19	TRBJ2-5	ASGGGTGETQY
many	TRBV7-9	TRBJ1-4	ASSGTTNEKLF